Reported below is one TCR beta chain. Its antigen is still unknown. The source of the sample is a study of tissue T cells after allogeneic stem cell transplantation. Data came from immunoSEQ multiplex PCR; TCRdb stores just in-frame clones and leaves some out. The sample lists thousands of clones, about 79% occurring once. The germline V and J ends were trimmed by 5 bases and 8 bases, with 16 bases remaining between them. The CDR3 totals 13 residues. Germline V lookup: CDR1 SGHNT, CDR2 YYREEE (reference sequence). General observations from the study: Tissue-detected TCR repertoire was only partly captured by blood and spleen T cells.

This research-autopsy study prospectively enrolled adult allogeneic hematopoietic cell transplant recipients with steroid-refractory graft-versus-host disease. This chain joins TRBV5-4 and TRBJ1-2; D might be TRBD1 (5 bases). The starting material was small intestine tissue, obtained at autopsy. This TCR came from a male patient aged 60 or older with steroid-refractory graft-versus-host disease after an allogeneic stem cell transplant. Some T cells may possibly be graft donor cells. The CDR3 sequence is CASRAGIGEGYTF. CDR3 nucleotide sequence: TGTGCCAGCAGAGCAGGGATCGGAGAGGGCTACACCTTC.